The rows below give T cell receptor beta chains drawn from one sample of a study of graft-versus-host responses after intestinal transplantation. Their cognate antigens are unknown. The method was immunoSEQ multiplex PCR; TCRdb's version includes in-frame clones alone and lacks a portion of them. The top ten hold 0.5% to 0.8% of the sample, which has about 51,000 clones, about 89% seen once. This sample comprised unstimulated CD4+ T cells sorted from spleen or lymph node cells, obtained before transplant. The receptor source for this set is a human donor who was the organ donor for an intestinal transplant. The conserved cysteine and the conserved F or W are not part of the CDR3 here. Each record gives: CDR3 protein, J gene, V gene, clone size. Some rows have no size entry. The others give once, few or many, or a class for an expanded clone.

CDR3: ASSPTLAVNNEQF
J: TRBJ2-1
V: TRBV13
size: .

CDR3: ASSFDSSTDTQY
J: TRBJ2-3
V: TRBV5-1
size: .

CDR3: ASSPRGYGYT
J: TRBJ1-2
V: TRBV5-1
size: .

CDR3: ASSVTGPGNTIY
J: TRBJ1-3
V: TRBV6-5
size: .

CDR3: ASSLSGGTEAF
J: TRBJ1-1
V: TRBV7-2
size: .

CDR3: ASSLRGTGGGEQY
J: TRBJ2-7
V: TRBV28
size: .

CDR3: ASSYVASSRDDAF
J: TRBJ1-1
V: TRBV6-6
size: .

CDR3: ASSLEEGGRGRLDTEAF
J: TRBJ1-1
V: TRBV7-9
size: .

CDR3: ASSPGQGRNGYT
J: TRBJ1-2
V: TRBV27
size: .

CDR3: ASKGGTIPYEQY
J: TRBJ2-7
V: TRBV6-1
size: .

CDR3: ASSYHGGGGPPYEQY
J: TRBJ2-7
V: TRBV7-2
size: .

CDR3: ASSFTGQGNPEAF
J: TRBJ1-1
V: TRBV6-4
size: once

CDR3: ASSDEYEQY
J: TRBJ2-7
V: TRBV2
size: .

CDR3: ASSQETAQRNQPQH
J: TRBJ1-5
V: TRBV4-2
size: .

CDR3: ASSKALGTPYP
J: TRBJ2-7
V: TRBV21-1
size: .

CDR3: ASSFQTSGETQY
J: TRBJ2-5
V: TRBV7-2
size: few

CDR3: ASIKRTGGYYGYT
J: TRBJ1-2
V: TRBV28
size: .

CDR3: ATSRGRLADQETQY
J: TRBJ2-5
V: TRBV15
size: once

CDR3: ASSGQGATGNTIY
J: TRBJ1-3
V: TRBV6-6
size: .

CDR3: ASSGRTGKDGYT
J: TRBJ1-2
V: TRBV6-1
size: .

CDR3: ASSLVGQPQH
J: TRBJ1-5
V: TRBV28
size: .

CDR3: ASSLAGATNEKLF
J: TRBJ1-4
V: TRBV5-1
size: .

CDR3: ASSLRQGMNTEAF
J: TRBJ1-1
V: TRBV27
size: .

CDR3: ASGESGELF
J: TRBJ2-2
V: TRBV7-6
size: .

CDR3: ASSSRGTSGNTGELF
J: TRBJ2-2
V: TRBV7-2
size: .

CDR3: ASSRQGNTEAF
J: TRBJ1-1
V: TRBV9
size: .

CDR3: ASSVNTQY
J: TRBJ2-3
V: TRBV6-1
size: .

CDR3: ASSYGREGGYT
J: TRBJ1-2
V: TRBV6-5
size: .

CDR3: ASSLASLAGRIEQY
J: TRBJ2-7
V: TRBV5-5
size: .

CDR3: ASSETGGETQY
J: TRBJ2-5
V: TRBV6-1
size: .

CDR3: ASSLFPETGELF
J: TRBJ2-2
V: TRBV7-7
size: once

CDR3: ATSRASGTGADTQY
J: TRBJ2-3
V: TRBV15
size: .

CDR3: ASSQEGGSYDQPQH
J: TRBJ1-5
V: TRBV4-2
size: few

CDR3: ASRNHEYEQY
J: TRBJ2-7
V: TRBV7-3
size: once

CDR3: ASSFRAGVGTGELF
J: TRBJ2-2
V: TRBV11-2
size: .

CDR3: ASSIRGLAGAVETQY
J: TRBJ2-5
V: TRBV19
size: once

CDR3: ASSPSPDRGSGNTIY
J: TRBJ1-3
V: TRBV5-4
size: .

CDR3: ASSGRGTENTEAF
J: TRBJ1-1
V: TRBV5-1
size: .

CDR3: ASSIDITARAF
J: TRBJ1-1
V: TRBV19
size: .

CDR3: ASSSAGTGGWEQY
J: TRBJ2-7
V: TRBV27
size: .

CDR3: ASSDTLAGGAGELF
J: TRBJ2-2
V: TRBV6-1
size: .

CDR3: ASSWGQESSYNEQF
J: TRBJ2-1
V: TRBV5-8
size: once

CDR3: ASSLRGQGEKLF
J: TRBJ1-4
V: TRBV5-7
size: few

CDR3: ASSLRAGQGNEKLF
J: TRBJ1-4
V: TRBV28
size: .

CDR3: ASSQELLGGRVDEQF
J: TRBJ2-1
V: TRBV4-2
size: .

CDR3: ASSLDWTGYTDTQY
J: TRBJ2-3
V: TRBV5-1
size: .

CDR3: ASSSFGTTSYQETQY
J: TRBJ2-5
V: TRBV7-6
size: .

CDR3: ASSLRLADTYEQY
J: TRBJ2-7
V: TRBV7-2
size: .

CDR3: ASSRVGGRANYGYT
J: TRBJ1-2
V: TRBV28
size: .

CDR3: ASSLGLAEF
J: TRBJ2-1
V: TRBV6-5
size: few

CDR3: ASSNRGG
J: TRBJ2-7
V: TRBV27
size: .

CDR3: AISAWAGMPAGELF
J: TRBJ2-2
V: TRBV10-3
size: .

CDR3: AWRRPAGQGANYGYT
J: TRBJ1-2
V: TRBV30
size: .

CDR3: AWSVLRWNYGYT
J: TRBJ1-2
V: TRBV30
size: .

CDR3: ASRGTGFDQPQH
J: TRBJ1-5
V: TRBV10-2
size: few

CDR3: ASRQADTQY
J: TRBJ2-3
V: TRBV6-1
size: .

CDR3: ASSQVIGRGETQY
J: TRBJ2-5
V: TRBV5-1
size: .

CDR3: SVRSGPSYNEQF
J: TRBJ2-1
V: TRBV29-1
size: .

CDR3: ASSLALAGVNEQF
J: TRBJ2-1
V: TRBV5-1
size: .

CDR3: ASSLVGTGIAGNTIY
J: TRBJ1-3
V: TRBV11-2
size: .